The rows below give T cell receptor beta chains drawn from one sample of a study of OX40 agonist ivuxolimab in advanced cancers. The data were produced by immunoSEQ multiplex PCR, yet TCRdb's version contains in-frame clones alone and is incomplete. There are tens of thousands of clones in the sample; 86% occur only once, and 5.5% to 7.5% lies in the top ten. The specimen comprised CD4+ or CD8+ T cells sorted from blood, sampled in a trial of the OX40 agonist ivuxolimab. The source is an adult with an advanced solid tumor such as melanoma, head and neck, liver or kidney cancer. The CDR3 runs from the conserved cysteine through the conserved F or W. A D gene is named only where the DNA matches it firmly. Where a row states a size, it is once, few, many or the class of an expanded clone; other rows omit it.

TRBV5-4	TRBJ1-4	-	-	CASSPAQGRREKLFF	TGTGCCAGCAGCCCTGCGCAGGGGAGGCGTGAAAAACTGTTTTTT
TRBV4-1	TRBJ2-1	-	TRBD2	CASSQLGTSGINEQFF	TGCGCCAGCAGCCAACTCGGGACTAGCGGGATAAATGAGCAGTTCTTC
TRBV29-1	TRBJ1-2	-	TRBD1	CSVEGGQGHYGYTF	TGCAGCGTTGAAGGCGGACAGGGGCACTATGGCTACACCTTC
TRBV7-3	TRBJ1-2	-	-	CASSLVPGANYGYTF	TGTGCCAGCAGCTTGGTTCCGGGGGCTAACTATGGCTACACCTTC
TRBV19	TRBJ2-1	-	-	CASGYGGNEQFF	TGTGCCAGTGGCTACGGGGGCAATGAGCAGTTCTTC
TRBV25-1	TRBJ2-5	-	-	CASKRGGQETQYF	TGTGCCAGTAAAAGGGGCGGGCAAGAGACCCAGTACTTC
TRBV7-9	TRBJ1-4	-	-	CASSFPSTTNEKLFF	TGTGCCAGCAGCTTCCCGAGCACAACTAATGAAAAACTGTTTTTT
TRBV23-1	TRBJ2-3	-	-	CASGLQSDTQYF	TGCGCCAGCGGGCTACAGAGCGATACGCAGTATTTT
TRBV6-1	TRBJ2-3	-	TRBD1	CASSEYVTGRYTQYF	TGTGCCAGCAGTGAATACGTGACAGGGAGATATACGCAGTATTTT
TRBV11-2	TRBJ2-3	-	TRBD2	CASSWQRGPTDTQYF	TGTGCCAGCAGCTGGCAGCGGGGACCGACAGATACGCAGTATTTT
TRBV9	TRBJ2-1	few	-	CASSKGPINEQFF	TGTGCCAGCTCGAAGGGCCCGATCAATGAGCAGTTCTTC
TRBV30	TRBJ2-1	-	-	CAWSVSFSYNEQFF	TGTGCCTGGAGTGTCAGTTTCTCCTACAATGAGCAGTTCTTC
TRBV18	TRBJ1-2	-	-	CASSPTGGGHYGYTF	TGTGCCAGCTCACCAACGGGCGGGGGACACTATGGCTACACCTTC
TRBV27	TRBJ1-2	-	TRBD1	CASSFNRGTYGYTF	TGTGCCAGCAGTTTCAACAGGGGTACCTATGGCTACACCTTC
TRBV7-3	TRBJ1-1	once	-	CASSRAGSEAFF	TGTGCCAGCAGCCGCGCGGGCTCTGAAGCTTTCTTT
TRBV18	TRBJ1-4	-	-	CASSVQSHPTNEKLFF	TGTGCCAGCTCAGTGCAGTCGCACCCAACTAATGAAAAACTGTTTTTT
TRBV27	TRBJ1-5	-	-	CASSNTDSNQPQHF	TGTGCCAGCAGTAATACAGATAGCAATCAGCCCCAGCATTTT
TRBV4-3	TRBJ2-7	-	-	CASSQEGGKAYEQYF	TGCGCCAGCAGCCAAGAAGGGGGGAAGGCCTACGAGCAGTACTTC
TRBV10-2	TRBJ2-3	-	-	CASSAPSTDTQYF	TGCGCCAGCAGTGCCCCGAGCACAGATACGCAGTATTTT
TRBV5-1	TRBJ2-7	-	-	CASSLVADYEQYF	TGCGCCAGCAGCTTGGTAGCAGACTACGAGCAGTACTTC
TRBV5-6	TRBJ1-1	-	TRBD1	CASSARQGGRAEAFF	TGTGCCAGCAGCGCCCGACAGGGCGGTAGGGCTGAAGCTTTCTTT
TRBV6-5	TRBJ2-2	-	-	CASSYGAGMNTGELFF	TGTGCCAGCAGTTACGGGGCGGGAATGAACACCGGGGAGCTGTTTTTT
TRBV7-2	TRBJ2-1	-	-	CASSLGRYTYNEQFF	TGTGCCAGCAGCTTAGGGCGGTACACTTACAATGAGCAGTTCTTC
TRBV6-6	TRBJ1-5	-	-	CASRPKGYRNQPQHF	TGTGCCAGCAGACCTAAAGGGTACAGGAATCAGCCCCAGCATTTT
TRBV30	TRBJ2-1	-	-	CAWSVIGPAYNEQFF	TGTGCCTGGAGTGTAATCGGGCCGGCTTACAATGAGCAGTTCTTC
TRBV6-6	TRBJ1-6	-	-	CAIKASDNSPLHF	TGTGCCATCAAGGCCTCAGATAATTCACCCCTCCACTTT
TRBV19	TRBJ1-4	-	-	CASSIRQGATNEKLFF	TGTGCCAGTAGTATCCGGCAGGGTGCAACTAATGAAAAACTGTTTTTT
TRBV21-1	TRBJ1-5	-	-	CASSPRLGGDQPQHF	TGTGCCAGCAGCCCCCGACTCGGAGGAGACCAGCCCCAGCATTTT
TRBV11-3	TRBJ1-2	-	-	CASSFRGQEANYGYTF	TGTGCCAGCAGCTTTCGGGGACAAGAAGCTAACTATGGCTACACCTTC
TRBV5-4	TRBJ2-1	-	-	CASSLAGEPYNEQFF	TGTGCCAGCAGCTTGGCAGGGGAGCCCTACAATGAGCAGTTCTTC
TRBV19	TRBJ1-2	-	TRBD1	CASSEGTVGYTF	TGTGCCAGTAGTGAGGGGACAGTTGGCTACACCTTC
TRBV7-2	TRBJ1-1	-	-	CASSPKAGSSTEAFF	TGTGCCAGCAGCCCCAAGGCAGGATCGAGCACTGAAGCTTTCTTT
TRBV5-4	TRBJ2-7	-	TRBD2	CASSRGLAGARDGEQYF	TGTGCCAGCAGCCGGGGGCTAGCGGGGGCCCGGGACGGCGAGCAGTACTTC
TRBV29-1	TRBJ2-4	-	-	CSVEVRRDIQYF	TGCAGCGTTGAAGTAAGACGGGACATTCAGTACTTC
TRBV7-3	TRBJ1-1	-	-	CASSSLRDGTEAFF	TGTGCCAGCAGCTCACTCCGGGACGGTACTGAAGCTTTCTTT
TRBV5-1	TRBJ2-3	-	-	CASSSYFTDTQYF	TGCGCCAGCAGCTCATACTTCACAGATACGCAGTATTTT
TRBV5-1	TRBJ2-7	-	-	CASSLDRVAYEQYF	TGCGCCAGCAGCTTGGACAGGGTAGCCTACGAGCAGTACTTC